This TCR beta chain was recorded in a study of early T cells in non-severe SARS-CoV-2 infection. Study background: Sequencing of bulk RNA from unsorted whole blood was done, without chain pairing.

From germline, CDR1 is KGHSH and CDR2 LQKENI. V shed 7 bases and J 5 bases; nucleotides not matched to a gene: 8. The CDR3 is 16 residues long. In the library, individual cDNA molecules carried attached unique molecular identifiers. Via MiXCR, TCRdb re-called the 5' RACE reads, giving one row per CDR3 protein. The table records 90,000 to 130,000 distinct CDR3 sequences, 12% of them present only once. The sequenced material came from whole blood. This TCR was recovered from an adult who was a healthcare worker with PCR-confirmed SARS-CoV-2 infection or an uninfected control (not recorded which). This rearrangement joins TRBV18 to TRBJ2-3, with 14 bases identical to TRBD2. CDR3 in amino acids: CASLTTGTSGRDTQYF. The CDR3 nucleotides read TGTGCCAGCTTAACGACGGGGACTAGCGGGAGAGATACGCAGTATTTT.